Following are 32 T cell receptor beta chains from one sample sequenced in a study of T-cell memory formation after mild COVID-19. Each CDR3 protein is one row after TCRdb ran MiXCR on the 5' RACE reads. Of roughly 110,000 distinct CDR3 sequences listed, about 15% are singletons. The sample was PBMCs or a T cell subset sorted from them (not recorded which). These receptors all stem from an adult woman who had mild COVID-19 (a few samples of this study predate the infection). Cell type and time point are not known.

A word on this clonotype: Germline and junction disagree at one end, which may indicate a read error. The chain combines TRBV6-2 or TRBV6-3 with TRBJ2-5, with D possibly matching TRBD1 (6 bases). CDR1 and CDR2 from the germline V gene are MNHEY and SVGEGT. The CDR3 has 17 amino acids. The CDR3 sequence: CASSYSMLSGDQETQYF. CDR3 nucleotides: TGTGCCAGCAGTTACTCGATGTTATCAGGGGACCAGGAGACCCAGTACTTC.

This clonotype is medium-sized (0.01 to 0.1%) by share. This sequence joins TRBV6-5 and TRBJ2-7, with 7 bases fitting TRBD2. After removal of 8 bases from V and 2 bases from J, the junction contained 6 bases not matched to a gene. The CDR3 has 13 residues. Germline V gene sequence: CDR1 MNHEY, CDR2 SVGAGI. Here the CDR3 DNA reads TGTGCCAGCCAGCTCGGGAGGCCCTACGAGCAGTACTTC. This codes for CASQLGRPYEQYF.

This chain uses TRBV4-2 with TRBJ1-2; D not certain. The CDR3 length is 11 residues. The V end was cut by 1 base, the J end by 5 bases, with 2 bases between. CDR1 and CDR2 from the germline V gene are LGHNA and YNFKEQ. CDR3: CASSQGYGYTF. CDR3 nucleotides: TGTGCCAGCAGCCAAGGATATGGCTACACCTTC.

The genes are TRBV4-1 and TRBJ2-7; D ambiguous. The V end lost 1 base, the J end lost 4 bases, and 14 bases lay between the germline ends. Germline loops: CDR1 MGHRA, CDR2 YSYEKL. The CDR3 sequence is 15 residues long. CDR3 sequence (DNA): TGCGCCAGCAGCCAAGGATTGAGGCTAGATTACGAGCAGTACTTC. The encoded protein is CASSQGLRLDYEQYF.

The chain is built from TRBV4-3 and TRBJ2-7, with 9 nucleotides matching TRBD2. The CDR3 consists of 16 residues. In germline, CDR1 is LGHNA, CDR2 YSLEER. V gave up 0 bases and J gave up 4 bases; unmatched junction bases: 7. The CDR3 is CASSQDVAGGPYEQYF. CDR3 nucleotides: TGCGCCAGCAGCCAAGATGTGGCGGGAGGGCCTTACGAGCAGTACTTC.

This clonotype was observed a few times. The rearrangement joins TRBV5-4 to TRBJ2-7, with 14 nucleotides matching TRBD2. Looked up from germline, CDR1 is SGHNT and CDR2 is YYREEE (reference sequence). V lost 4 bases and J lost 0; bases outside the gene matches: 9. This CDR3 is 18 amino acids long. The CDR3 DNA follows: TGTGCCAGCAGCCCGACTAGCGGGGGGGCTTTCAACTCCTACGAGCAGTACTTC. Its protein product is CASSPTSGGAFNSYEQYF.

V is TRBV4-1 and J is TRBJ1-6; D unresolved. Trimming took off 4 bases at V and 8 bases at J, with 12 bases between the two ends. The germline V gene encodes CDR1 MGHRA and CDR2 YSYEKL. The CDR3 is 14 amino acids. The CDR3 DNA follows: TGCGCCAGCAGCCCCGGTGGTGGATATTCACCCCTCCACTTT. It encodes CASSPGGGYSPLHF.

The chain uses TRBV24-1 and TRBJ2-1, with D possibly called TRBD1 or TRBD2 (5 bases each). Trimming removed 3 bases from V and 9 bases from J, with 11 bases in between. The CDR3 runs to 13 residues. Germline values: CDR1 KGHDR, CDR2 SFDVKD. This CDR3 is CATSDRGDREQFF. CDR3 in DNA: TGTGCCACCAGTGATAGGGGAGATCGTGAGCAGTTCTTC.

The sample holds a few counts of this clonotype. The chain recombines TRBV7-6 with TRBJ2-2; 7 positions agree with TRBD2. Germline V lookup: CDR1 SGHVS, CDR2 FNYEAQ. V lost 5 bases, J lost 1 base, and 10 bases stayed unmatched. The CDR3 covers 17 residues. CDR3 DNA: TGTGCCAGCAGCCTCCAAGCTAGCGGAGTGAACACCGGGGAGCTGTTTTTT. Translated, it gives CASSLQASGVNTGELFF.

This clonotype has just a few counts. CDR3 residues: CASSPGVGALYEQYF. DNA of the CDR3: TGTGCCAGCAGCCCCGGGGTGGGCGCTTTGTACGAGCAGTACTTC. The rearrangement joins TRBV9 to TRBJ2-7, with a tentative D call TRBD2 (5 bases). The CDR3 has 15 residues. The germline V gene encodes CDR1 SGDLS and CDR2 YYNGEE. V dropped 4 bases and J dropped 4 bases, with 18 bases sitting between them.

The V call is TRBV7-3, the J call TRBJ2-4, with 7 nucleotides matching TRBD1. CDR1 is SGHTA and CDR2 is FQGTGA in the germline V gene. The CDR3 is 18 amino acids. Unmatched junction bases numbered 12, after V lost 4 bases and J lost 0 bases. The CDR3 here is CASSSPGQRYLAKNIQYF. DNA for the CDR3: TGTGCCAGCAGCTCACCGGGACAGCGATATCTAGCCAAAAACATTCAGTACTTC.

The chain has TRBV4-1 and TRBJ2-5, with TRBD1 matching over 9 bases. After removal of 2 bases from V and 6 bases from J, the junction contained 7 bases not matched to a gene. The CDR3 has 15 residues. CDR1 and CDR2 from the germline V gene are MGHRA and YSYEKL. The CDR3 is CASSQKGQGIKTQYF. Here the CDR3 DNA reads TGCGCCAGCAGCCAAAAGGGACAGGGTATCAAGACCCAGTACTTC.

This clonotype showed up just a few times. The chain is built from TRBV6-2 or TRBV6-3 and TRBJ2-1; 10 bases match TRBD2. V dropped 8 bases and J dropped 0; count of bases not matched to a gene: 16. Germline CDR1 is MNHEY and CDR2 is SVGEGT. The length of the CDR3 is 19 residues. In nucleotides, the CDR3 is TGTGCCAGCCCCCCTCCGAGGACTAGCGGCACCAGCTCCTACAATGAGCAGTTCTTC. Protein: CASPPPRTSGTSSYNEQFF.

The rearrangement joins TRBV29-1 to TRBJ1-5, with 8 bases that match TRBD1. J gave up 5 bases and V 2 bases, and 2 bases lay outside the gene matches. Germline lookup yields CDR1 SQVTM and CDR2 ANQGSEA. This CDR3 has 13 residues. In nucleotides, the CDR3 is TGCAGCGTTGAACAGGGGGCCGATCAGCCCCAGCATTTT. This encodes CSVEQGADQPQHF.

This clonotype was observed a handful of times. The CDR3 DNA is TGCAGTGCTAGAGATCCCCGTCGACAGGGGGTAAACACCGGGGAGCTGTTTTTT. It codes for CSARDPRRQGVNTGELFF. The chain couples TRBV20-1 to TRBJ2-2; 9 nucleotides agree with TRBD1. The J segment lost 2 bases and the V segment lost 0 bases, leaving 10 bases of the junction unmatched. The CDR3 sequence is 18 residues long. The germline V gene encodes CDR1 DFQATT and CDR2 SNEGSKA (reference sequence).

This clonotype has at least ten counts. The gene calls are TRBV6-5 and TRBJ1-1; 8 bases match TRBD1. Per the germline V gene, CDR1 is MNHEY and CDR2 is SVGAGI. The V segment lost 6 bases and the J segment 1 base; nucleotides outside the gene matches: 13. There are 17 residues in the CDR3. CDR3 bases: TGTGCCAGCAGCTTGGTCACAGGGGGGGGGCCGAACACTGAAGCTTTCTTT. Translated, it gives CASSLVTGGGPNTEAFF.

V is TRBV2 and J is TRBJ2-3; D is unclear. Germline loops: CDR1 SNHLY, CDR2 FYNNEI. The germline V and J ends were trimmed by 5 bases and 0 bases, with 21 bases remaining between them. This CDR3 is built from 18 residues. The chain's CDR3 is CASSPPSSVLLSTDTQYF. Written as DNA, the CDR3 is TGTGCCAGCAGTCCACCCTCCTCCGTGTTGTTGAGCACAGATACGCAGTATTTT.

This clonotype occurred a few times. CDR3 sequence reads: CASSVGDNLNTEAFF. The DNA for the CDR3 is TGTGCCAGCAGCGTAGGGGACAACCTGAACACTGAAGCTTTCTTT. The rearrangement links TRBV9 to TRBJ1-1; possible D gene TRBD1, 6 bases. Per germline, CDR1 SGDLS and CDR2 YYNGEE. There are 15 residues in the CDR3. Trimming took off 0 bases at V and 0 bases at J, with 9 bases between the two ends.

This clonotype occurred a few times. The gene calls are TRBV9 and TRBJ1-3, with no clear D. V dropped 4 bases and J dropped 0 bases, with 11 bases sitting between them. The CDR3 is 15 residues long. The germline gives CDR1 SGDLS, CDR2 YYNGEE. Written as DNA, the CDR3 is TGTGCCAGCAGCCCGAGCGGAACCTCTGGAAACACCATATATTTT. Translation gives CASSPSGTSGNTIYF.

This chain connects TRBV4-1 to TRBJ2-2, with D possibly TRBD1 on 5 matching bases. Germline V gives CDR1 MGHRA, CDR2 YSYEKL. The germline V and J ends were trimmed by 3 bases and 1 base, with 6 bases remaining between them. The CDR3 spans 14 residues. CDR3 coding DNA: TGCGCCAGCAGCCATGGACAGAACACCGGGGAGCTGTTTTTT. Translating it yields CASSHGQNTGELFF.

This chain links TRBV5-1 with TRBJ2-3; TRBD1 matches 10 bases. From germline, CDR1 is SGHRS and CDR2 YFSETQ. CDR3 length equals 18 residues. J gave up 1 base and V 1 base, and 9 bases lay outside the gene matches. CDR3 region: CASSLSGQGGSGTDTQYF. Written as DNA, the CDR3 is TGCGCCAGCAGCTTGTCCGGACAGGGGGGAAGTGGCACAGATACGCAGTATTTT.

This clonotype has only a few counts. The rearrangement uses TRBV13 and TRBJ1-4; 10 bases map to TRBD1. In germline, CDR1 is PRHDT, CDR2 FYEKMQ (reference sequence). The CDR3 has 14 amino acids. V shed 11 bases and J 10 bases; nucleotides not matched to a gene: 13. CDR3 loop: CASSEGQGNRKLFF. The DNA of the CDR3 is TGTGCCTCATCCGAGGGACAGGGGAACCGAAAACTGTTTTTT.

This chain uses TRBV9 with TRBJ1-1; a weak D match, TRBD1 (6 bases). The V and J ends lost 0 bases and 4 bases respectively, with 13 bases between them. The CDR3 is 15 amino acids. CDR1 SGDLS and CDR2 YYNGEE come from the germline V gene. The CDR3 spells CASSVVSGGPTEAFF. DNA of the CDR3: TGTGCCAGCAGCGTAGTTTCCGGGGGCCCCACTGAAGCTTTCTTT.

This clonotype was seen a few times. J is TRBJ2-3 and V is TRBV6-6, with D possibly being TRBD2 (6 bases). Germline V gives CDR1 MNHNY, CDR2 SVGAGI (reference sequence). V was cut by 1 base and J by 4 bases, with 18 bases left in between. This CDR3 is 17 amino acids long. CDR3 sequence reads: CASSYWAGPSGSDTQYF. DNA for the CDR3: TGTGCCAGCAGTTACTGGGCGGGGCCGAGCGGTTCAGATACGCAGTATTTT.

The rearrangement joins TRBV3-1 to TRBJ1-5; no clear D gene. The V and J ends lost 0 bases and 0 bases respectively, with 15 bases between them. From germline, CDR1 is LGHDT and CDR2 YNNKEL (reference sequence). CDR3 length: 18 amino acids. The CDR3 coding sequence is TGTGCCAGCAGCCAAGAACCAGGCAACAGCGCTAGCAATCAGCCCCAGCATTTT. It encodes CASSQEPGNSASNQPQHF.

The chain joins TRBV15 to TRBJ1-5, with D unclear. The CDR3 sequence is 15 residues long. Germline CDR1 reads LNHNV; CDR2 reads YYDKDF (reference sequence). Deletions cut 0 bases from V and 7 bases from J, with 13 bases between. CDR3 sequence reads: CATSRDDGLFQPQHF. CDR3 nucleotides: TGTGCCACCAGCAGAGATGATGGCCTTTTCCAGCCCCAGCATTTT. The full variable domain, its missing parts supplied by reference TRBV15 and TRBJ1-5, is DAMVIQNPRYQVTQFGKPVTLSCSQTLNHNVMYWYQQKSSQAPKLLFHYYDKDFNNEADTPDNFQSRRPNTSFCFLDIRSPGLGDTAMYLCATSRDDGLFQPQHFGDGTRLSIL.

The J gene is TRBJ1-1, the V gene TRBV27; 9 bases align to TRBD1. Germline V gene sequence: CDR1 MNHEY, CDR2 SMNVEV (reference sequence). The CDR3 has 15 amino acids. The V segment lost 5 bases and the J segment 0 bases; nucleotides outside the gene matches: 4. The CDR3, as DNA: TGTGCCAGCAGTATGGGACAGGGAATGAACACTGAAGCTTTCTTT. It yields the protein CASSMGQGMNTEAFF.

There are a few counts of this clonotype. The genes are TRBV4-1 and TRBJ1-1; TRBD1 is a possible D gene (5 bases). The germline CDR1 and CDR2 sequences are MGHRA and YSYEKL. CDR3 size: 15 residues. The V and J ends lost 4 bases and 2 bases respectively, with 14 bases between them. The CDR3 loop reads CASSLSGGTNTEAFF. The CDR3 DNA is TGCGCCAGCAGCCTAAGTGGGGGTACAAACACTGAAGCTTTCTTT.

The chain joins TRBV6-1 to TRBJ1-5; D perhaps matches TRBD1 (6 bases). Trimming left V 5 bases short and J 3 bases short, with 17 bases between. From germline, CDR1 is MNHNS and CDR2 SASEGT. The CDR3 extends over 16 amino acids. The CDR3 is CASSPRGTYHNQPQHF. CDR3 sequence (DNA): TGTGCCAGCAGTCCAAGAGGGACATACCACAATCAGCCCCAGCATTTT.

The chain has TRBV24-1 and TRBJ1-1, with 10 positions matching TRBD1. The germline gives CDR1 KGHDR, CDR2 SFDVKD. Trimming took 9 bases from V and 5 from J; bases not matched to a gene: 11. The CDR3 totals 15 residues. The chain's CDR3 is CATDARQGADTEAFF. The CDR3 DNA is TGTGCCACCGATGCCAGACAGGGGGCAGATACTGAAGCTTTCTTT.

This clonotype was recorded a few times. The chain recombines TRBV4-1 with TRBJ2-1, with 7 bases aligning to TRBD2. CDR1 is MGHRA and CDR2 is YSYEKL in the germline V gene. V shed 0 bases and J 6 bases; nucleotides not matched to a gene: 5. The CDR3 runs 15 residues. Written as DNA, the CDR3 is TGCGCCAGCAGCCAAGAAATCCGCGGGGGCAATGAGCAGTTCTTC. It codes for CASSQEIRGGNEQFF.

This clonotype has a count of ten or more. The chain employs TRBV12-3 or TRBV12-4 and TRBJ2-1, with TRBD2 matching 9 bases. Trimming removed 6 bases from V and 9 bases from J; junction bases left unmatched: 18. The CDR3 has 17 amino acids. In nucleotides, the CDR3 is TGTGCCAGCAGCCTCCAAGCTCCGCGGGAGGGGTATTTTGAGCAGTTCTTC. This gives the protein CASSLQAPREGYFEQFF.